A selection of T cell receptor beta chains follows, all from one sample in a study of T cell repertoires in cytomegalovirus infection. Antigens of these TCRs are unknown. MiXCR, run by TCRdb on the reads, gives a single entry per CDR3 protein. The sample consists of about a million distinct CDR3 sequences, roughly 30% of them appearing once. Specimen: cultured CD8+ T cells from PBMCs, collected from culture after CMV antigen stimulation. These receptors all come from a human donor in good health (CMV status not recorded). Some clones in this sample may be carry-over from other donors' samples. CDR3s include the opening cysteine and the closing phenylalanine or tryptophan. The order of the fields is D gene, V gene, J gene, clone size, CDR3 protein, CDR3 DNA. The D gene is left open where the match is weak. Where a row states a size, it is once, few, many or the class of an expanded clone; other rows omit it.

>TRBD1|TRBV7-2|TRBJ2-5|medium-sized
CASSYGTAQETQYF
TGTGCCAGCAGCTACGGGACAGCCCAAGAGACCCAGTACTTC
>NA|TRBV6-1|TRBJ1-5|few
CASSEFRDSNQPQHF
TGTGCCAGCAGTGAGTTCAGGGATAGCAATCAGCCCCAGCATTTT
>TRBD1|TRBV7-2|TRBJ1-1|many
CASSSTGPYTEAFF
TGTGCCAGCAGCTCGACAGGGCCATACACTGAAGCTTTCTTT
>NA|TRBV27|TRBJ1-1|many
CASSLSTNTEAFF
TGTGCTAGCAGCTTGTCCACGAACACTGAAGCTTTCTTT
>NA|TRBV19|TRBJ2-5|NA
CASSIDEGETQYF
TGTGCCAGTAGTATAGACGAGGGAGAGACCCAGTACTTC
>NA|TRBV27|TRBJ1-1|NA
CASSPHTGSTEAFF
TGTGCCAGCAGTCCACATACAGGGAGCACTGAAGCTTTCTTT
>NA|TRBV7-6|TRBJ1-6|NA
CASSAGGGASENSPLHF
TGTGCCAGCAGCGCCGGGGGGGGGGCTTCGGAAAATTCACCCCTCCACTTT
>NA|TRBV7-2|TRBJ2-5|NA
CASSLERLPVEETQYF
TGTGCCAGCAGCTTGGAGCGGCTCCCCGTGGAAGAGACCCAGTACTTC
>NA|TRBV7-9|TRBJ1-6|once
CASSPINNSPLHF
TGTGCCAGCAGCCCTATAAATAATTCACCCCTCCACTTT
>NA|TRBV28|TRBJ2-1|few
CASSSRGLSYNEQFF
TGTGCCAGCAGTTCCCGGGGGCTCTCCTACAATGAGCAGTTCTTC
>TRBD1|TRBV12-3/TRBV12-4|TRBJ2-5|many
CASSPINRGLVEETQYF
TGTGCCAGCAGTCCAATCAACAGGGGGCTCGTCGAAGAGACCCAGTACTTC
>NA|TRBV19|TRBJ1-5|NA
CASNQLKGLTQPQHF
TGTGCCAGTAACCAACTAAAGGGTCTTACTCAGCCCCAGCATTTT
>NA|TRBV7-8|TRBJ1-2|few
CASSGRVYDYGYTF
TGTGCCAGCAGCGGGAGGGTTTATGACTATGGCTACACCTTC
>TRBD2|TRBV4-1|TRBJ2-5|NA
CASSQDWSGVRETQYF
TGCGCCAGCAGCCAAGATTGGAGCGGGGTCAGGGAGACCCAGTACTTC
>NA|TRBV6-2/TRBV6-3|TRBJ2-7|many
CASSQGAESYEQYF
TGTGCCAGCAGTCAAGGGGCGGAATCCTACGAGCAGTACTTC
>NA|TRBV11-3|TRBJ1-4|NA
CASSRDLQGTNEKLFF
TGTGCCAGCAGCCGGGACCTCCAGGGGACTAATGAAAAACTGTTTTTT
>NA|TRBV5-5|TRBJ1-6|once
CASSFFHIQDHNSPLHF
TGTGCCAGCAGTTTTTTCCATATACAGGATCATAATTCACCCCTCCACTTT
>TRBD2|TRBV7-6|TRBJ2-1|NA
CASTSLGTSGGAWSYNEQFF
TGTGCCAGCACCTCATTGGGGACTAGCGGGGGGGCCTGGTCCTACAATGAGCAGTTCTTC
>NA|TRBV10-3|TRBJ1-2|NA
CAISRPGAPDLGGYTF
TGTGCCATCAGCAGACCGGGGGCCCCTGATCTCGGGGGCTACACCTTC
>NA|TRBV27|TRBJ1-2|NA
CASSVTVNYGYTF
TGTGCCAGCAGTGTGACAGTTAACTATGGCTACACCTTC
>NA|TRBV5-5|TRBJ2-1|NA
CASSFGSGEQFF
TGTGCCAGCAGCTTCGGGAGTGGTGAGCAGTTCTTC
>NA|TRBV6-5|TRBJ2-2|few
CASSYLGFGLRTGELFF
TGTGCCAGCAGTTACCTCGGTTTTGGATTACGCACCGGGGAGCTGTTTTTT
>NA|TRBV7-3|TRBJ2-2|once
CASSLVSQGETGELFF
TGTGCCAGCAGCTTAGTATCCCAGGGAGAGACCGGGGAGCTGTTTTTT
>NA|TRBV24-1|TRBJ2-1|NA
CATSGGIYNEQFF
TGTGCCACCAGTGGCGGGATTTACAATGAGCAGTTCTTC
>TRBD1|TRBV6-2/TRBV6-3|TRBJ2-6|NA
CASSYSARSGTGFSGANVLTF
TGTGCCAGCAGTTACTCGGCCAGAAGCGGGACAGGGTTCTCTGGGGCCAACGTCCTGACTTTC
>NA|TRBV7-6|TRBJ2-7|few
CASSLRRRGGPGWEQYF
TGTGCTAGCAGCTTAAGGCGGAGGGGGGGGCCGGGTTGGGAGCAGTACTTC
>NA|TRBV15|TRBJ1-5|NA
CATSSRRSNQPQHF
TGTGCCACCAGCTCCCGACGGTCCAATCAGCCCCAGCATTTT
>NA|TRBV12-3/TRBV12-4|TRBJ1-2|NA
CASSGPDYGYTF
TGTGCCAGCAGTGGTCCCGACTATGGCTACACCTTC
>TRBD2|TRBV10-3|TRBJ2-1|NA
CAISERWRGGDNKQFF
TGTGCCATCAGTGAGAGATGGCGGGGGGGAGACAATAAGCAGTTCTTC
>NA|TRBV27|TRBJ1-2|NA
CASSLTGADGYTF
TGTGCCAGCAGTTTGACGGGGGCTGATGGCTACACCTTC
>NA|TRBV5-8|TRBJ2-1|NA
CASSLERWGYNEQFF
TGTGCCAGCAGCTTGGAGCGCTGGGGTTACAATGAGCAGTTCTTC
>TRBD1|TRBV28|TRBJ2-1|NA
CASNKVGAVPDRGTNYEQFF
TGTGCCAGCAATAAGGTGGGGGCGGTACCGGACAGGGGGACAAACTATGAGCAGTTCTTC
>TRBD2|TRBV6-1|TRBJ2-1|NA
CASTYREGYNEQFF
TGTGCCAGCACATACCGGGAGGGCTACAATGAGCAGTTCTTC
>NA|TRBV6-8|TRBJ1-5|few
CASSPQEYNQPQHF
TGTGCCAGCAGTCCTCAGGAGTACAATCAGCCCCAGCATTTT
>NA|TRBV7-3|TRBJ1-1|few
CASSPHAGGEAFF
TGTGCCAGCAGCCCGCATGCGGGGGGTGAAGCTTTCTTT
>NA|TRBV4-1|TRBJ2-5|few
CASSPNQGGTETQYF
TGCGCCAGCAGCCCGAACCAGGGGGGGACGGAGACCCAGTACTTC
>TRBD1|TRBV7-3|TRBJ1-1|NA
CASSIGGFTEAFF
TGTGCCAGCAGCATAGGGGGCTTCACTGAAGCTTTCTTT
>NA|TRBV12-3/TRBV12-4|TRBJ1-1|NA
CASKGRGNTEAFF
TGTGCCAGCAAAGGACGGGGGAACACTGAAGCTTTCTTT
>TRBD1|TRBV4-1|TRBJ1-2|few
CASSPNAFRDSNYGYTF
TGCGCCAGCAGCCCGAATGCCTTCCGGGACAGTAACTATGGCTACACCTTC
>NA|TRBV6-1|TRBJ2-6|NA
CASSLRRFGGSSGANVLTF
TGTGCCAGCAGTCTACGACGGTTCGGTGGTTCCTCTGGGGCCAACGTCCTGACTTTC
>TRBD1|TRBV6-2/TRBV6-3|TRBJ1-1|NA
CASRLLSTGNTKAFF
TGTGCCAGCAGGTTACTGTCGACAGGGAACACTAAAGCTTTCTTT
>NA|TRBV10-2|TRBJ2-3|few
CASSESWGDTQYF
TGCGCCAGCAGTGAGTCGTGGGGAGATACGCAGTATTTT
>TRBD1|TRBV19|TRBJ2-7|once
CASSTTTTRRQGAYEQYF
TGTGCCAGTAGTACAACTACAACAAGGAGACAGGGAGCCTACGAGCAGTACTTC
>NA|TRBV9|TRBJ1-6|few
CASSVSPVKGRVGYNSPLHF
TGTGCCAGCAGCGTATCACCGGTAAAGGGAAGAGTAGGGTATAATTCACCCCTCCACTTT
>TRBD1|TRBV7-9|TRBJ2-7|NA
CASSPTGVYEQYF
TGTGCCAGCAGTCCGACAGGGGTCTACGAGCAGTACTTC
>NA|TRBV4-1|TRBJ1-5|NA
CASSQGMGGDQPQHF
TGTGCCAGCAGCCAAGGCATGGGGGGTGATCAGCCCCAGCATTTT